This section outlines one TCR beta chain sequence together with its context. The CDR3 sequence is 15 residues long. Germline V gives CDR1 MDHEN, CDR2 SYDVKM. Trimming removed 6 bases from V and 4 bases from J, with 18 bases in between. Naive CD8 cells were CD45RO-negative, positively selected for CCR7, excluding terminally differentiated effector memory CD45RA+ cells. Genomic DNA belonging to each subset was distributed in equal measure over several immunoSEQ plates. Sequenced by immunoSEQ multiplex PCR; TCRdb stores in-frame clones only, minus some. The sample shows some 2.1 million clones, over 85% of them seen only once. The data derive from a study of shared clonotypes between healthy human individuals. Study at large: A donor's plate count was three for CD4 naive and three for CD4 memory; CD8 naive had two and CD8 memory one.

The sequence was obtained from a young man in good health. Some clones in this sample may be carry-over from other donors' samples. J is TRBJ1-2 and V is TRBV28, with D hard to call. Material: naive CD8+ T cells from PBMCs. The CDR3 DNA sequence: TGTGCCAGCAGCTCCCCAAGGGAGGGAATCTATGGCTACACCTTC. This codes for CASSSPREGIYGYTF.